These 19 T cell receptor beta chains share one sample of origin, sequenced in a study of tumor-infiltrating lymphocytes in primary liver carcinoma (dated 2017 in TCRdb). Blood RNA was extracted from unsorted whole blood using TRIzol reagent, and germline DNA was obtained with the DNeasy Blood & Tissue kit. For sequencing, an Illumina HiSeq 2500 was employed. Starting from 450 to 500 ng total RNA, TCRbeta-specific cDNA was produced by reverse transcription with a constant-region primer and ProtoScript II reverse transcriptase. Construction of the TCRbeta libraries relied on three nested rounds of multiplex PCR, following a slightly modified ARM-PCR procedure. Each of the first two PCR rounds ran for approximately 9 cycles using multiplex TRBV1-TRBV30 forward primers together with a Cbeta reverse primer. Through fastp at Q25 and MiXCR, TCRdb rebuilt clones from the public reads, retaining in-frame beta chains. Duplicate CDR3 protein sequences are folded into a single record with the most common DNA and genes. This sample is represented by around 210,000 distinct CDR3 sequences; about 61% of them were singletons. The biggest ten clones account for roughly 7% of the sample.

Sequencing was done on a sample of peripheral blood. The receptor set was obtained from a woman in her sixties or seventies with primary liver carcinoma and hepatitis B virus infection.

The J gene is TRBJ1-1, the V gene TRBV7-9; unclear D gene. CDR3 length equals 15 residues. V lost 5 bases and J lost 1, with 14 bases in between. The germline CDR1 and CDR2 sequences are SEHNR and FQNEAQ (reference sequence). The CDR3 nucleotides read TGTGCCAGCAGCGCCCCGGACGCCCCGAACACTGAAGCTTTCTTT. It specifies CASSAPDAPNTEAFF.

This clonotype showed up many times. This chain uses TRBV6-1 with TRBJ2-1, with 10 bases aligning to TRBD1. Germline V lookup: CDR1 MNHNS, CDR2 SASEGT. Unmatched junction bases numbered 5, after V lost 6 bases and J lost 0 bases. CDR3 length: 16 residues. CDR3 DNA: TGTGCCAGCAGGGGACAGGGGAGGGACTCCTACAATGAGCAGTTCTTC. This translates into CASRGQGRDSYNEQFF.

There are many counts of this clonotype. The rearrangement uses TRBV4-1 and TRBJ2-1, with TRBD2 as a possible D gene (6 bases). Trimming removed 1 base at V and 8 bases at J, with 24 bases between. Germline-derived CDR1 and CDR2 are MGHRA and YSYEKL. The CDR3 length is 18 residues. CDR3 DNA: TGCGCCAGCAGCCAAGTGATTCTAGCGACTCCCCGTCGCGATGAGCAGTTCTTC. As protein: CASSQVILATPRRDEQFF.

Concerning this clonotype: One junction end disagrees with the germline gene, perhaps due to a read error. The chain uses TRBV12-3 or TRBV12-4 and TRBJ1-2; D perhaps matches TRBD1 (6 bases). This CDR3 has 12 amino acids. The CDR3 DNA reads as TGTGCCAGCGGTAGAAGCCAGACAGGCTACGCCTTC. This sequence encodes CASGRSQTGYAF.

The chain recombines TRBV28 with TRBJ2-7, with D tentatively TRBD2 (6 bases). The CDR3 is 12 residues long. Trimming pared 2 bases from V and 7 bases from J, leaving 9 bases between. From germline, CDR1 is MDHEN and CDR2 SYDVKM. The CDR3 loop is CASSLIGREQYF. The CDR3 bases are TGTGCCAGCAGTTTAATAGGGAGGGAGCAGTACTTC.

This clonotype was seen more than once but under ten times. V and J are TRBV4-2 and TRBJ1-3, with D perhaps matching TRBD1 (6 bases). Trimming took 1 base from V and 2 from J, leaving 15 bases between them. The CDR3 spans 17 residues. The germline gives CDR1 LGHNA, CDR2 YNFKEQ. In DNA form, the CDR3 reads TGTGCCAGCAGCCAAGGCGGGGGGGGCCTTGCTGGAAACACCATATATTTT. Encoded protein: CASSQGGGGLAGNTIYF.

The genes are TRBV11-3 and TRBJ2-1, with 7 bases aligning to TRBD2. In germline, CDR1 is SGHNT, CDR2 YENEEA. The CDR3 is made up of 15 amino acids. Losses at the gene ends were 7 bases for V and 6 bases for J; bases not matched to a gene: 12. The CDR3 nucleotides are TGTGCCAGCAACCTAGGAACTAGCGACATCAATGAGCAGTTCTTC. Protein: CASNLGTSDINEQFF.

Note on this clonotype: Possible read error: a much larger clone is one base away. The V gene is TRBV4-1, the J gene TRBJ1-1, with unresolved D. The CDR3 is 14 residues long. The germline CDR1 and CDR2 sequences are MGHRA and YSYEKL. CDR3 protein: CASSKRGGVPEAIF. CDR3 DNA sequence: TGCGCCAGCAGCAAACGCGGTGGGGTGCCTGAAGCTATCTTT.

In this sample, this clonotype turned up a few times. The chain recombines TRBV6-1 with TRBJ1-1; 7 bases line up with TRBD1. Unmatched junction bases numbered 8, after V lost 4 bases and J lost 3 bases. CDR3 size: 15 residues. Germline CDR1 is MNHNS and CDR2 is SASEGT. The CDR3 DNA sequence: TGTGCCAGCAGTGCCATCGGAACAGGGGACACTGAAGCTTTCTTT. Protein: CASSAIGTGDTEAFF.

With regard to this clonotype: Since the CDR3 does not end with the conserved phenylalanine or tryptophan, this likely comes from a read error. The V gene is TRBV7-9, the J gene TRBJ2-5; 7 nucleotides align to TRBD2. V was pared by 6 bases and J by 1 base, with 5 bases of the junction left unmatched. The CDR3 extends over 14 amino acids. Germline V lookup: CDR1 SEHNR, CDR2 FQNEAQ (reference sequence). The CDR3 DNA reads TGTGCCAGCAGTGCGACTAGCTTCCAAGAGACCCAGTACATC. This codes for CASSATSFQETQYI.

This clonotype was observed once. The rearrangement links TRBV6-1 to TRBJ1-5; a possible D gene is TRBD1 (6 bases). V was clipped by 1 base and J by 4 bases, with 14 bases between them. This CDR3 has 16 residues. CDR1 and CDR2 from the germline V gene are MNHNS and SASEGT. Here the CDR3 reads CASSEVGQRVNQPQHF. CDR3 in DNA: TGTGCCAGCAGTGAAGTAGGACAGCGAGTTAATCAGCCCCAGCATTTT.

The table lists this clonotype with many counts. Here the CDR3 reads CSVDGPVDGYTF. In nucleotides, the CDR3 is TGCAGCGTTGACGGGCCTGTAGATGGCTACACCTTC. The rearrangement uses TRBV29-1 and TRBJ1-2; D call uncertain. Germline V gene sequence: CDR1 SQVTM, CDR2 ANQGSEA. The germline V and J ends were trimmed by 3 bases and 6 bases, with 11 bases remaining between them. The CDR3 runs to 12 residues.

A note on this clonotype: The junction and the germline gene differ at one end; a read error may be behind it. The chain is built from TRBV12-3 or TRBV12-4 and TRBJ2-7; no clear D. This CDR3 spans 14 amino acids. CDR3 sequence reads: CASTLVSDSYEQYF. The CDR3 region has the DNA TGTGCCAGCACTTTAGTTTCCGACTCCTACGAGCAGTACTTC.

The chain carries TRBV28 and TRBJ1-6; 8 bases line up with TRBD1. CDR1 and CDR2 (germline): MDHEN, SYDVKM. Trimming at V came to 4 bases and at J to 9 bases, leaving 8 bases not matched to a gene. The CDR3 length is 15 residues. The CDR3 region is CASSSSDRGSSPLHF. The CDR3, as DNA: TGTGCCAGCAGTTCATCAGACAGGGGTAGTTCACCCCTCCACTTT.

Concerning this clonotype: Just one base apart from a much larger clone, this may be a read error. V gene TRBV12-3 or TRBV12-4 combines with J gene TRBJ2-2; D gene ambiguous. Trimming removed 6 bases from V and 5 bases from J, with 10 bases in between. The CDR3 consists of 13 residues. The CDR3 DNA sequence: TGTGCCAGCAGCCGCCACGGGACCGGGGAGCTGTTTTTT. As protein: CASSRHGTGELFF.

Concerning this clonotype: A junction boundary mismatches the germline segment, possibly from a read error. The chain is built from TRBV12-3 or TRBV12-4 and TRBJ2-5; TRBD2 is a possible D gene (5 bases). This CDR3 is 14 amino acids long. CDR3 sequence (DNA): TGTGCGAGCAGTTTGAGGCTAGCTGAAGAGGCCCAGTACTTC. Amino acid sequence: CASSLRLAEEAQYF.

Details on this clonotype: At one end the junction does not follow the germline gene, possibly because of a read error. The genes are TRBV12-3 or TRBV12-4 and TRBJ1-1, with D hard to call. CDR3 size: 13 residues. CDR3 nucleotides: TGTGCCAACAGTTTTTGGGGGAACACTGAAGCTTTCTTT. It yields the protein CANSFWGNTEAFF.

CDR3 sequence (DNA): TGTGCCAGCAACTCCGGGACAGGGGGTATCGGGCAGTACTTC. Residues: CASNSGTGGIGQYF. The chain is built from TRBV7-9 and TRBJ2-7; 11 bases are shared with TRBD1. Germline lookup yields CDR1 SEHNR and CDR2 FQNEAQ (reference sequence). The length of the CDR3 is 14 residues. Trimming removed 7 bases from V and 9 bases from J; junction bases left unmatched: 11.

This clonotype was observed many times. The chain joins TRBV6-2 or TRBV6-3 to TRBJ1-6; TRBD1 agrees at 8 bases. The V gene's germline CDR1 is MNHEY and CDR2 SVGEGT. The CDR3 covers 14 residues. V lost 7 bases to trimming and J lost 7 bases; unmatched junction nucleotides: 6. The CDR3 DNA reads TGTGCCAGCACAAGAACAGGGGGGAATTCACCCCTCCACTTT. Protein product: CASTRTGGNSPLHF.